This T cell receptor (beta chain) was documented in a study of Graves' ophthalmopathy and Graves' hyperthyroidism. The sequenced template was RNA, covering the TCR beta CDR3 region. Second-round multiplex PCR came after a first-round RT-PCR that employed HTBI primers. TCRdb reprocessed the multiplex PCR reads via MiXCR and lists one record per CDR3 protein. The sample has 150,000 or so distinct CDR3 sequences; approximately 40% are singletons. The germline V gene has CDR1 ENHRY and CDR2 SYGVKD. The CDR3 consists of 14 residues. The V gene end was trimmed by 10 bases and the J gene end by 4 bases; junction bases not matched to a gene: 9.

This receptor was identified in a man younger than 40 with Graves' ophthalmopathy. The rearrangement uses TRBV10-3 and TRBJ1-5, with TRBD1 matching 8 bases. Sequenced sample: peripheral blood. The CDR3 sequence: CATAGDRNNQPQHF. The CDR3 bases are TGTGCCACCGCGGGGGACAGGAATAATCAGCCCCAGCATTTT.